The clone carrying this TCR beta chain was seen at least ten times. As yet, its antigen is unknown. The CDR3 is made up of 16 amino acids. Germline assignment: CDR1 SGHTA and CDR2 FQGNSA. The trim removed 1 base at V and 2 bases at J, leaving 6 bases unmatched. These data belong to a study of T cells in Graves' hyperthyroidism and ophthalmopathy. Study results and caveats: The model predicted ophthalmopathy a median around 6.5 months before onset.

TCR beta CDR3 regions were amplified from RNA transcripts. During a first-round RT-PCR of the TCR CDR3, the HTBI primer set was used. TCRdb re-derived calls from the multiplex PCR reads in MiXCR, one entry per CDR3 protein. The sample has nearly 600,000 distinct CDR3 sequences; more than 13% are singletons. This TCR was recovered from a young woman with Graves' ophthalmopathy. V usage is TRBV7-2 and J usage is TRBJ2-3; the match to TRBD1 covers 7 bases. Source material: blood. In DNA form, the CDR3 reads TGTGCCAGCAGCTTAGGGACAGGTCTTTTCACAGATACGCAGTATTTT. It yields the protein CASSLGTGLFTDTQYF.